The 24 T cell receptor beta chains in this list originate from one sample, sequenced in a study of shared clonotypes between healthy human individuals. Repertoires were generated with immunoSEQ multiplex PCR, while TCRdb's copy carries only in-frame clones and drops some. Here the sample spans over 95,000 clones, around two thirds being singletons. The sequencing sample was made of memory CD8+ T cells sorted from blood. Described subset: CD45RO+ cells pooled with CCR7-negative TemRA cells. The receptors come from a woman in her twenties or thirties in good health.

This clone was recorded a few times. The chain recombines TRBV19 with TRBJ2-7; D gene ambiguous. The CDR3 runs to 13 residues. The germline V gene has CDR1 LNHDA and CDR2 SQIVND (reference sequence). V dropped 5 bases and J dropped 6 bases, with 14 bases sitting between them. The CDR3, as DNA: TGTGCCAGTAGTCTTGGCCACGCCACCGAGCAGTACTTC. Protein product: CASSLGHATEQYF.

J is TRBJ1-1 and V is TRBV6-6; TRBD1 is a possible D gene (5 bases). This CDR3 is 16 amino acids long. Trimming pared 6 bases from V and 2 bases from J, leaving 19 bases between. Germline values: CDR1 MNHNY, CDR2 SVGAGI (reference sequence). In DNA form, the CDR3 reads TGTGCCAGCAGCTCCCCGGAGGGGCGCGGTAACACTGAAGCTTTCTTT. The encoded protein is CASSSPEGRGNTEAFF.

The rearrangement uses TRBV11-1 and TRBJ2-1; D possibly uses TRBD1 or TRBD2 (5 bases each). The germline gives CDR1 SGHAT, CDR2 FQDESV (reference sequence). The V and J ends lost 2 bases and 5 bases respectively, with 19 bases between them. There are 17 residues in the CDR3. The CDR3 spells CASSLFSGTGIDNEQFF. The CDR3 DNA reads as TGTGCCAGCAGCTTATTCAGTGGGACGGGGATTGACAATGAGCAGTTCTTC.

In its sample, this clone ranks as medium-sized. CDR3 bases: TGTGCCAGCAGTTACTCTCGGGGGAACAGAGATACGCAGTATTTT. Its translation is CASSYSRGNRDTQYF. The chain joins TRBV6-6 to TRBJ2-3, with TRBD2 as a possible D gene (6 bases). Germline CDR1 and CDR2: MNHNY and SVGAGI (reference sequence). The CDR3 is 15 amino acids. V lost 0 bases and J lost 5, with 12 bases in between.

The chain carries TRBV6-6 and TRBJ2-7; 7 bases map to TRBD1. Germline V gene lookup returns CDR1 MNHNY and CDR2 SVGAGI (reference sequence). The CDR3 runs to 16 residues. The ends lost 4 bases at V and 3 bases at J; junction bases unmatched: 12. CDR3 residues: CASSSLETGRLYEQYF. CDR3 DNA sequence: TGTGCCAGCAGTTCACTGGAGACAGGGCGACTCTACGAGCAGTACTTC.

The chain recombines TRBV13 with TRBJ2-5; possible D gene TRBD2, 5 bases. Germline V gives CDR1 PRHDT, CDR2 FYEKMQ (reference sequence). Trimming removed 4 bases from V and 2 bases from J, with 8 bases in between. The CDR3 totals 13 residues. The CDR3 DNA is TGTGCCAGCAGCTCGAGCGGTCAAGAGACCCAGTACTTC. It is translated as CASSSSGQETQYF.

The J gene is TRBJ2-7, the V gene TRBV5-1; D is ambiguous. The CDR3 is 14 residues long. Trimming stripped 0 bases from V and 2 bases from J, with 9 bases between. CDR1 is SGHRS, CDR2 YFSETQ, per germline. The CDR3 loop reads CASSLDPVPYEQYF. The CDR3 DNA reads as TGCGCCAGCAGCTTGGATCCCGTTCCCTACGAGCAGTACTTC.

This chain joins TRBV13 and TRBJ1-1, with a tentative D call TRBD1 (5 bases). The CDR3 has 15 residues. Trimming shortened V by 3 bases and J by 3 bases, and 14 bases separated the two germline ends. Germline loops: CDR1 PRHDT, CDR2 FYEKMQ (reference sequence). CDR3 loop: CASSFGQGFDTEAFF. In DNA, the CDR3 is TGTGCCAGCAGCTTCGGGCAGGGATTTGACACTGAAGCTTTCTTT. The complete variable domain, with remaining parts taken from reference TRBV13 and TRBJ1-1, reads AAGVIQSPRHLIKEKRETATLKCYPIPRHDTVYWYQQGPGQDPQFLISFYEKMQSDKGSIPDRFSAQQFSDYHSELNMSSLELGDSALYFCASSFGQGFDTEAFFGQGTRLTVV.

The chain combines TRBV30 with TRBJ1-1, with D possibly TRBD1 on 6 matching bases. This CDR3 spans 14 amino acids. Per the germline V gene, CDR1 is GTSNPN and CDR2 is SVGIG (reference sequence). V was cut by 2 bases and J by 5 bases, with 15 bases left in between. The CDR3 loop is CAWSRGVEATEAFF. For the CDR3, the DNA is TGTGCCTGGAGTAGGGGGGTGGAGGCGACTGAAGCTTTCTTT.

This chain links TRBV13 with TRBJ2-7; 10 positions match TRBD2. CDR3 length: 16 residues. Trimming cost V 3 bases and J 4 bases; bases outside gene matches: 9. Looked up from germline, CDR1 is PRHDT and CDR2 is FYEKMQ (reference sequence). The CDR3 sequence: CASSLYMGTSEYEQYF. CDR3 coding DNA: TGTGCCAGCAGCTTGTATATGGGGACTAGCGAGTACGAGCAGTACTTC.

This clone was counted a single time. V is TRBV2 and J is TRBJ1-2, with D unclear. The germline CDR1 and CDR2 sequences are SNHLY and FYNNEI. Between the trimmed V and J ends, which lost 0 bases and 4 bases, there was a span of 12 bases. This CDR3 is built from 15 residues. CDR3 DNA sequence: TGTGCCAGCAGTGAAGCAACAGAATTTCGCTATGGCTACACCTTC. Translating gives CASSEATEFRYGYTF.

There are a few counts of this clone. V and J are TRBV2 and TRBJ2-1; 9 bases are a match to TRBD2. Germline trimming cut 7 bases from V and 4 bases from J; bases unmatched to any gene: 8. CDR1 is SNHLY and CDR2 is FYNNEI in the germline V gene. The CDR3 consists of 15 residues. The CDR3 loop reads CASNRAGGQYNEQFF. CDR3 coding DNA: TGTGCCAGCAATCGAGCGGGAGGCCAATACAATGAGCAGTTCTTC.

The gene calls are TRBV27 and TRBJ1-2; 8 nucleotides line up with TRBD1. V was pared by 5 bases and J by 4 bases, with 12 bases of the junction left unmatched. Per the germline V gene, CDR1 is MNHEY and CDR2 is SMNVEV (reference sequence). The CDR3 extends over 16 amino acids. The CDR3 spells CASSPLDREGGYGYTF. For the CDR3, the DNA is TGTGCCAGCAGTCCGCTGGACAGGGAGGGAGGCTATGGCTACACCTTC.

The rearrangement links TRBV5-7 to TRBJ2-7; possibly TRBD2 for D (5 bases). TRBV5-7 is recorded as an ORF, its role being uncertain. The CDR3 is 14 amino acids. Trimming took 4 bases from V and 6 from J, leaving 17 bases between them. The CDR3 here is CASSPGDFRGEQYF. The DNA of the CDR3 is TGTGCCAGCAGCCCCGGAGATTTTCGGGGCGAGCAGTACTTC.

This clone was seen only a few times. The chain joins TRBV28 to TRBJ2-5; TRBD2 is a possible D gene (8 bases). V was shortened by 3 bases and J by 6 bases, with 20 bases between the two germline ends. The germline V gene encodes CDR1 MDHEN and CDR2 SYDVKM. The CDR3 length is 16 residues. As DNA, the CDR3 is TGTGCCAGCAGTTTCCGGGAGGGCAGGGGGGCGAAGACCCAGTACTTC. Protein sequence: CASSFREGRGAKTQYF.

This sequence joins TRBV5-1 and TRBJ2-7; perhaps TRBD2 as D (5 bases). V lost 4 bases and J 5 bases, leaving 19 bases between the germline ends. The V gene's germline CDR1 is SGHRS and CDR2 YFSETQ. The CDR3 extends over 15 amino acids. The CDR3 nucleotides read TGCGCCAGCAGCCCATCCATCGGGGTGCCGAACGAGCAGTACTTC. Translating gives CASSPSIGVPNEQYF. Drawing the rest from reference TRBV5-1 and TRBJ2-7, the complete variable domain is KAGVTQTPRYLIKTRGQQVTLSCSPISGHRSVSWYQQTPGQGLQFLFEYFSETQRNKGNFPGRFSGRQFSNSRSEMNVSTLELGDSALYLCASSPSIGVPNEQYFGPGTRLTVT.

This clone was seen once. This chain joins TRBV2 and TRBJ1-4; 7 nucleotides line up with TRBD1. This CDR3 has 15 residues. Germline assignment: CDR1 SNHLY and CDR2 FYNNEI. Trimming removed 1 base from V and 5 bases from J; junction bases left unmatched: 4. The CDR3 loop is CASSEVTGPNEKLFF. Here the CDR3 DNA reads TGTGCCAGCAGTGAAGTGACAGGGCCGAATGAAAAACTGTTTTTT.

The chain carries TRBV2 and TRBJ2-3; possibly TRBD2 for D (5 bases). V lost 7 bases and J 1 base, leaving 6 bases between the germline ends. This CDR3 spans 12 amino acids. CDR1 and CDR2 from the germline V gene are SNHLY and FYNNEI. The CDR3 DNA follows: TGTGCCAGCATCGGGGGCACAGATACGCAGTATTTT. Protein: CASIGGTDTQYF.

The chain is built from TRBV5-4 and TRBJ2-7; 8 bases align to TRBD2. Germline CDR1 SGHNT, CDR2 YYREEE (reference sequence). CDR3 length equals 18 residues. V was clipped by 4 bases and J by 2 bases; unmatched bases: 17. CDR3 bases: TGTGCCAGCAGCCCGGGACTAGTGGAAGAGCCTATTCCCTACGAGCAGTACTTC. It yields the protein CASSPGLVEEPIPYEQYF.

The chain is built from TRBV5-5 and TRBJ2-7; D gene unclear. Between the trimmed V and J ends, which lost 0 bases and 3 bases, there was a span of 13 bases. The germline CDR1 and CDR2 sequences are SGHKS and YYEKEE (reference sequence). This CDR3 has 15 residues. The CDR3 coding sequence is TGTGCCAGCAGCTTGGCCCTAGTCCAAAGCTACGAGCAGTACTTC. It codes for CASSLALVQSYEQYF.

V and J are TRBV28 and TRBJ1-5; no definite D call. Between the trimmed V and J ends, which lost 5 bases and 1 base, there was a span of 15 bases. Germline CDR1 is MDHEN and CDR2 is SYDVKM. The CDR3 spans 16 residues. CDR3 DNA: TGTGCCAGCAGTCCCCTCGGAGGTTGGAGCAATCAGCCCCAGCATTTT. Protein: CASSPLGGWSNQPQHF.

The rearrangement uses TRBV10-3 and TRBJ1-2; no definite D call. Germline V gene data show CDR1 as ENHRY and CDR2 as SYGVKD. The CDR3 has 13 amino acids. V shed 0 bases and J shed 4 bases, with 6 bases lying between them. Here the CDR3 DNA reads TGTGCCATCAGTGAGTCAGGCCCCTATGGCTACACCTTC. Its translation: CAISESGPYGYTF.

V usage is TRBV9 and J usage is TRBJ1-3, with TRBD1 matching 7 bases. Trimming took 2 bases from V and 0 from J; bases not matched to a gene: 2. The CDR3 length is 15 residues. The germline gives CDR1 SGDLS, CDR2 YYNGEE. The CDR3 spells CASSVRDSSGNTIYF. CDR3 sequence (DNA): TGTGCCAGCAGCGTCCGGGACAGCTCTGGAAACACCATATATTTT. Full variable domain (missing parts from reference TRBV9 and TRBJ1-3): DSGVTQTPKHLITATGQRVTLRCSPRSGDLSVYWYQQSLDQGLQFLIQYYNGEERAKGNILERFSAQQFPDLHSELNLSSLELGDSALYFCASSVRDSSGNTIYFGEGSWLTVV.

The V gene is TRBV27, the J gene TRBJ2-1; TRBD1 aligns across 7 bases. V trimming: 6 bases; J trimming: 2 bases; junction bases outside the gene matches: 7. There are 15 residues in the CDR3. The germline V gene encodes CDR1 MNHEY and CDR2 SMNVEV (reference sequence). The CDR3, as DNA: TGTGCCAGCAGCGTCGCCGGGACAGCCTACAATGAGCAGTTCTTC. This sequence encodes CASSVAGTAYNEQFF.